The 29 T cell receptor beta chains below were found in one sample sequenced in a study of CD8+ T cells in alopecia areata. cDNA serving as the sequencing template came from extracted, reverse transcribed RNA. Sequencing used immunoSEQ multiplex PCR; TCRdb keeps in-frame clones, though not all of them. This sample carries over 250,000 clones, none of them present only once. Cells pooled from cutaneous lymph nodes were sorted on CD4, CD8alpha, NKG2D, NKG2ACE and other markers. Sequencing was done on a sample of CD4+ T cells sorted from a lymph node. These TCRs come from a C3H/HeJ mouse with alopecia areata. As its MHC haplotype, the strain has H2-k.

This clone was seen ten or more times. Genes and germline are mouse. The sample has other DNA sequences that encode this CDR3 too. The CDR3 is CASSGTGDAEQFF. Partial CDR3 DNA: TGTGCCAGCAGCGGGACTGGGGATGCT. The chain is built from TRBV14 and TRBJ2-1, with TRBD2 identical over 10 bases. The read gets to within 4 residues of the CDR3 end, and the germline J gene fills in the rest. After removal of 5 bases from V and 5 bases from J, the junction contained 1 base not matched to a gene. In germline, CDR1 is SGHDT, CDR2 FRDEAV. The CDR3 sequence is 13 residues long.

As concerns this clone: Gene names are mouse gene names. The read halts 3 residues ahead of the CDR3 end, with the missing end drawn from the germline J gene. Other DNA sequences in the sample encode the same CDR3. This chain connects TRBV19 to TRBJ1-6; 10 bases match TRBD1. TRBJ1-6 is known as an ORF, though its function is uncertain. This CDR3 is built from 16 residues. Germline V gives CDR1 FNHDT, CDR2 SITEND (reference sequence). Trimming removed 0 bases from V and 3 bases from J; junction bases left unmatched: 0. The CDR3 DNA, read in part, is TGTGCCAGCAGTATAGGGACAGGGGGCTATAATTCGCCC. This translates into CASSIGTGGYNSP. The entire CDR3 protein reads CASSIGTGGYNSPLYF.

Worth noting for this clone: These gene names are mouse names. The sequence runs out 3 residues before the end of the CDR3; the remainder is reconstructed from the germline J gene. In the same sample, other DNA sequences code for this CDR3. The rearrangement links TRBV5 to TRBJ1-6; 7 bases fit TRBD1. TRBJ1-6 is sorted into the ORF group, with uncertain function. J was trimmed by 7 bases and V by 3 bases; bases with no gene match: 3. Germline V lookup: CDR1 LGHNA, CDR2 YNLKQL (reference sequence). The CDR3 covers 14 residues. CDR3 sequence: CASSHTGENSPLYF. The covered CDR3 bases are TGTGCCAGCAGCCACACAGGGGAGAATTCGCCC.

Comments on this clone: These gene names are mouse names. The CDR3 goes on 3 residues after the read ends, and that part is filled in from the germline J gene. The chain joins TRBV31 to TRBJ1-6, with D maybe TRBD1 (5 bases). TRBJ1-6 counts as an open reading frame of uncertain function. The germline V and J ends were trimmed by 0 bases and 0 bases, with 9 bases remaining between them. This CDR3 region has 16 residues. In germline, CDR1 is GKSSPN, CDR2 SITVG. The part of the CDR3 DNA that was read is TGTGCCTGGAGTCTCAGGCAGGGTTCCTATAATTCGCCC. Translating it yields CAWSLRQGSYNSP. The whole CDR3 protein reads CAWSLRQGSYNSPLYF.

This clone was counted a few times. Germline and genes: mouse. The read ends 4 residues early relative to the CDR3; the germline J gene fills the gap. This sample also contains other DNA sequences that code for the same CDR3. This chain joins TRBV1 and TRBJ2-5, with TRBD2 matching over 10 bases. The CDR3 loop spans 15 amino acids. The germline V gene encodes CDR1 NSQYPW and CDR2 LRSPGD (reference sequence). CDR3 protein: CTCSAPGGARDTQYF. The sequenced part of the CDR3 DNA is TGCACCTGCAGTGCTCCTGGGGGGGCGCGCGAC. The entire variable domain, with the rest obtained from reference TRBV1 and TRBJ2-5, is as follows: VTLLEQNPRWRLVPRGQAVNLRCILKNSQYPWMSWYQQDLQKQLQWLFTLRSPGDKEVKSLPGADYLATRVTDTELRLQVANMSQGRTLYCTCSAPGGARDTQYFGPGTRLLVL.

This clone has only a few counts. The gene names here belong to mouse. The CDR3 protein is CTCSTRQGDTQYF. CDR3 DNA, as far as it was read: TGCACCTGCAGTACCCGACAGGGAGAC. This chain uses TRBV1 with TRBJ2-5; 7 bases fit TRBD1. From the germline J gene comes the end of the CDR3, since the read stops 4 residues before it. Per the germline V gene, CDR1 is NSQYPW and CDR2 is LRSPGD (reference sequence). The CDR3 is made up of 13 amino acids.

This clone was counted between two and nine times. Gene names denote mouse genes. The read halts 4 residues ahead of the CDR3 end, with the missing end drawn from the germline J gene. The chain is built from TRBV13-1 and TRBJ2-3; 13 bases align to TRBD2. Unmatched junction bases numbered 3, after V lost 2 bases and J lost 0 bases. Germline V CDR1 and CDR2: NSHNY, SYGAGN. The CDR3 is 17 amino acids. The CDR3 is CASSDGLGGRSAETLYF. The sequenced part of the CDR3 DNA is TGTGCCAGCAGTGACGGACTGGGGGGGCGCAGTGCAGAA.

About this clone: The gene symbols are mouse symbols. The CDR3 DNA, read in part, is TGTGCCAGCGGTGACAGGGATAATTCGCCC. Protein: CASGDRDNSP. The complete CDR3 sequence is CASGDRDNSPLYF. This chain joins TRBV13-2 and TRBJ1-6; tentatively, D is TRBD1 (5 bases). The read is 3 residues too short to cover the CDR3 end, so that end is filled in from the germline J gene. TRBJ1-6 is reported as an ORF; its role is uncertain. Germline CDR1 NNHNN, CDR2 SYGAGS (reference sequence). The CDR3 loop spans 13 amino acids. V lost 2 bases and J lost 5, with 5 bases in between.

The sample holds a few counts of this clone. Genes here carry mouse names. Coverage ceases 4 residues before the CDR3 finishes, and the germline J gene fills in the end. The V call is TRBV19, the J call TRBJ2-7, with D possibly TRBD1 on 6 matching bases. The length of the CDR3 is 14 residues. Germline V CDR1 and CDR2: FNHDT, SITEND (reference sequence). The CDR3 reads CASSMRGGQDEQYF. The DNA read from the CDR3 is TGTGCCAGCAGTATGCGAGGGGGTCAGGAT.

With regard to this clone: Genes and germline come from the mouse. The CDR3 goes on 4 residues after the read ends, and that part is filled in from the germline J gene. The chain has TRBV5 and TRBJ2-3; the D is unclear. Germline CDR1 LGHNA, CDR2 YNLKQL (reference sequence). V lost 0 bases and J 0 bases, leaving 7 bases between the germline ends. The CDR3 length is 15 residues. This CDR3 is CASSQDISSAETLYF. The CDR3 DNA, read in part, is TGTGCCAGCAGCCAAGACATCTCTAGTGCAGAA.

The table lists this clone with a few counts. Germline and genes here are mouse. The read ends 4 residues shy of where the CDR3 ends; the end is completed using the germline J gene. V usage is TRBV12-1 and J usage is TRBJ2-5, with 14 bases matching TRBD2. This CDR3 is 18 amino acids long. J gave up 1 base and V 0 bases, and 5 bases lay outside the gene matches. Per germline, CDR1 SGHSN and CDR2 HYEKVE. Partial CDR3 DNA: TGTGCCAGCTCTCTCCCGGGACTGGGGGGGCGAGACCAAGAC. It encodes CASSLPGLGGRDQD. The entire CDR3 sequence reads CASSLPGLGGRDQDTQYF.

Worth noting for this clone: Mouse gene names apply. The read is 4 residues too short to cover the CDR3 end, so that end is filled in from the germline J gene. The chain has TRBV5 and TRBJ2-5, with D perhaps TRBD1 (5 bases). Germline assignment: CDR1 LGHNA and CDR2 YNLKQL (reference sequence). V gave up 3 bases and J gave up 1 base, with 5 bases separating them. This CDR3 region has 13 residues. The CDR3 protein is CASSHRDQDTQYF. The CDR3 bases that were read are TGTGCCAGCAGCCACAGGGACCAAGAC.

This clone has just a few counts. Gene and germline names: mouse. The read is 4 residues too short to cover the CDR3 end, so that end is filled in from the germline J gene. The sample holds other DNA sequences that translate to the same CDR3. The V gene is TRBV13-3, the J gene TRBJ2-5; TRBD1 aligns across 8 bases. Trimming removed 5 bases from V and 2 bases from J; junction bases left unmatched: 1. CDR3 length: 13 amino acids. CDR1 and CDR2 from the germline V gene are NNHDY and SYVADS. Incomplete CDR3 DNA: TGTGCCAGCAGAGGGACAGGCCAAGAC. Translation: CASRGTGQD. The CDR3 as a whole reads CASRGTGQDTQYF.

This clone was seen a handful of times. The gene names given are mouse names. Read data end 4 residues before the CDR3 end; the end is taken from the germline J gene. Other nucleotide sequences from this sample produce the same CDR3. The gene calls are TRBV5 and TRBJ1-1, with D hard to call. Trimming took 1 base from V and 1 from J, leaving 4 bases between them. In germline, CDR1 is LGHNA, CDR2 YNLKQL (reference sequence). This CDR3 contains 13 residues. CDR3 DNA, as far as it was read: TGTGCCAGCAGCCAAGCTGGGAACACA. This encodes CASSQAGNT. Given in full, the CDR3 is CASSQAGNTEVFF.

A few counts support this clone. Any gene name here is a mouse gene name. Coverage ceases 4 residues before the CDR3 finishes, and the germline J gene fills in the end. The same CDR3 can be traced to other DNA sequences in this sample. This chain uses TRBV13-3 with TRBJ2-5, with 8 positions matching TRBD1. The germline V gene has CDR1 NNHDY and CDR2 SYVADS. CDR3 length equals 13 residues. CDR3 loop: CASSEDREDTQYF. The CDR3 bases that were read are TGTGCCAGCAGTGAGGACAGGGAGGAC. The entire variable domain, with the rest obtained from reference TRBV13-3 and TRBJ2-5, is as follows: EAAVTQSPRSKVAVTGGKVTLSCHQTNNHDYMYWYRQDTGHGLRLIHYSYVADSTEKGDIPDGYKASRPSQENFSLILELASLSQTAVYFCASSEDREDTQYFGPGTRLLVL.

Comment on this clone: Mouse germline and gene names are used. The CDR3 end falls 4 residues outside the read, so it is completed with the germline J gene. V usage is TRBV13-1 and J usage is TRBJ2-7, with TRBD1 as a possible D gene (6 bases). The V gene's germline CDR1 is NSHNY and CDR2 SYGAGN. The CDR3 sequence is 14 residues long. The germline V and J ends were trimmed by 4 bases and 2 bases, with 13 bases remaining between them. The sequenced part of the CDR3 DNA is TGTGCCAGCAGTCCTCTGGGACAAACCTAT. It yields the protein CASSPLGQTY. The complete CDR3 reads CASSPLGQTYEQYF.

This clone was recorded a few times. Gene labels here are mouse ones. The read terminates 4 residues before the CDR3 end, so the remaining end is supplied by the germline J gene. The V gene is TRBV14, the J gene TRBJ2-3, with D possibly being TRBD2 (6 bases). V was shortened by 4 bases and J by 0 bases, with 12 bases between the two germline ends. CDR1 is SGHDT, CDR2 FRDEAV, per germline. The CDR3 contains 15 residues. Here the CDR3 reads CASSRDSTSAETLYF. CDR3 bases read: TGTGCCAGCAGTCGGGACTCTACTAGTGCAGAA.

This clone was detected only a few times. Gene names and germline refer to mouse. From the germline J gene comes the end of the CDR3, since the read stops 4 residues before it. The V call is TRBV1, the J call TRBJ2-7, with D tentatively TRBD1 (5 bases). This CDR3 spans 12 amino acids. Germline V gives CDR1 NSQYPW, CDR2 LRSPGD (reference sequence). CDR3 residues: CTCSADSHEQYF. Incomplete CDR3 DNA: TGCACCTGCAGTGCCGACAGCCAT.

This clone came up a few times. Each gene name is a mouse one. The read terminates 4 residues ahead of where the CDR3 ends, so the germline J gene completes it. The chain joins TRBV5 to TRBJ2-5; D perhaps matches TRBD1 (6 bases). CDR3 size: 15 residues. Deletions cut 0 bases from V and 2 bases from J, with 9 bases between. Germline V gene lookup returns CDR1 LGHNA and CDR2 YNLKQL (reference sequence). CDR3 DNA (partial): TGTGCCAGCAGCCAAGATTGGACAGTCCAAGAC. This gives the protein CASSQDWTVQD. The whole CDR3 sequence reads CASSQDWTVQDTQYF.

A note on this clone: Mouse names are used for the genes. Read sequence stops 4 residues before the CDR3 end, and the germline J gene provides the missing end. Other DNA sequences in the sample encode the same CDR3. The V call is TRBV1, the J call TRBJ2-7; D is perhaps TRBD1 (5 bases). Germline loops: CDR1 NSQYPW, CDR2 LRSPGD (reference sequence). V gave up 3 bases and J gave up 0 bases, with 9 bases separating them. CDR3 length equals 14 residues. CDR3 bases read: TGCACCTGCAGTGCGGTAGGGGACTCCTAT. Protein sequence: CTCSAVGDSY. The full CDR3 sequence reads CTCSAVGDSYEQYF. The full variable domain, in which reference TRBV1 and TRBJ2-7 provide the parts outside the CDR3, is VTLLEQNPRWRLVPRGQAVNLRCILKNSQYPWMSWYQQDLQKQLQWLFTLRSPGDKEVKSLPGADYLATRVTDTELRLQVANMSQGRTLYCTCSAVGDSYEQYFGPGTRLTVL.

With respect to this clone: The genes and germline here are from mouse. The read gets to within 4 residues of the CDR3 end, and the germline J gene fills in the rest. The chain joins TRBV13-3 to TRBJ1-2; 7 positions agree with TRBD1. The germline CDR1 and CDR2 sequences are NNHDY and SYVADS. Trimming removed 0 bases from V and 1 base from J; junction bases left unmatched: 3. The CDR3 length is 15 residues. The CDR3 protein is CASSDGQGVNSDYTF. The DNA read from the CDR3 is TGTGCCAGCAGTGATGGGCAGGGGGTAAACTCC.

On this clone: The germline and genes are mouse ones. The CDR3 DNA, read in part, is TGCACCTGCAGTGCAGACAGAGGACAACCTAATAACTATGCT. Translated: CTCSADRGQPNNYA. The CDR3 as a whole reads CTCSADRGQPNNYAEQFF. The rearrangement joins TRBV1 to TRBJ2-1; a weak D match, TRBD1 (5 bases). The missing CDR3 end, 4 residues past where the read stops, is filled in from the germline J gene. CDR1 and CDR2 (germline): NSQYPW, LRSPGD (reference sequence). Trimming pared 0 bases from V and 0 bases from J, leaving 15 bases between. The CDR3 is 18 amino acids.

This clone was counted a few times. Gene names are mouse gene names. Read data end 4 residues before the CDR3 end; the end is taken from the germline J gene. Within the sample, other DNA sequences also encode this same CDR3. This chain joins TRBV13-1 and TRBJ2-7; D is uncertain. The CDR3 covers 12 residues. Germline CDR1 reads NSHNY; CDR2 reads SYGAGN. This CDR3 is CASSDATYEQYF. Partial CDR3 DNA: TGTGCCAGCAGTGATGCCACTTAT.

There are a few counts of this clone. Gene names and germline refer to mouse. The CDR3 end is not reached by the read, which stops 4 residues before it; the germline J gene fills it in. The chain combines TRBV1 with TRBJ2-4, with TRBD2 identical over 9 bases. This CDR3 contains 17 residues. CDR1 is NSQYPW and CDR2 is LRSPGD in the germline V gene (reference sequence). V lost 0 bases and J lost 0; bases outside the gene matches: 4. CDR3 sequence reads: CTCSAELGGSSQNTLYF. CDR3 DNA (partial): TGCACCTGCAGTGCAGAACTGGGGGGCTCTAGTCAAAAC. Variable domain in full (rest from reference TRBV1 and TRBJ2-4): VTLLEQNPRWRLVPRGQAVNLRCILKNSQYPWMSWYQQDLQKQLQWLFTLRSPGDKEVKSLPGADYLATRVTDTELRLQVANMSQGRTLYCTCSAELGGSSQNTLYFGAGTRLSVL.

This clone was picked up a small number of times. The listed genes are named as in mouse. Read coverage stops 4 residues before the CDR3 terminus; the germline J gene supplies the remainder. Other DNA sequences in this sample translate to the same CDR3. This chain uses TRBV19 with TRBJ1-2; D remains ambiguous. The germline CDR1 and CDR2 sequences are FNHDT and SITEND (reference sequence). V dropped 0 bases and J dropped 2 bases, with 5 bases sitting between them. This CDR3 contains 13 residues. CDR3 DNA (partial): TGTGCCAGCAGTATAGAAGGGAACTCC. It codes for CASSIEGNS. The complete CDR3 sequence is CASSIEGNSDYTF.

As concerns this clone: The genes and germline here are from mouse. Read sequence stops 4 residues before the CDR3 end, and the germline J gene provides the missing end. The V call is TRBV17, the J call TRBJ2-5; 9 bases align to TRBD1. From germline, CDR1 is MNHDT and CDR2 YYDKIL. The CDR3 has 12 residues. The CDR3 loop is CASRGTGDTQYF. CDR3 bases read: TGTGCTAGCAGGGGGACAGGGGAC.

There are a few counts of this clone. The gene symbols are mouse symbols. Read data end 4 residues before the CDR3 end; the end is taken from the germline J gene. The chain combines TRBV19 with TRBJ2-7; 11 bases map to TRBD2. Germline CDR1 FNHDT, CDR2 SITEND (reference sequence). V lost 3 bases, J lost 0 bases, and 2 bases stayed unmatched. The CDR3 runs to 15 residues. The CDR3 DNA, read in part, is TGTGCCAGCAGTAAGGGACTGGGGGCCTCCTAT. Its protein product is CASSKGLGASY. The CDR3 reads in full as CASSKGLGASYEQYF.

Comments on this clone: The listed genes are named as in mouse. The CDR3 end lies 4 residues beyond the end of the read and is filled in from the germline J gene. The chain has TRBV5 and TRBJ1-1; D not certain. V lost 4 bases and J lost 1, with 10 bases in between. CDR3 size: 14 residues. Germline V gene sequence: CDR1 LGHNA, CDR2 YNLKQL (reference sequence). The CDR3 is CASSPTRRNTEVFF. The part of the CDR3 DNA that was read is TGTGCCAGCAGCCCCACCAGGAGAAACACA.

Notes on this clone: Gene labels here are mouse ones. Read sequence stops 4 residues before the CDR3 end, and the germline J gene provides the missing end. The rearrangement joins TRBV19 to TRBJ1-2, with D possibly matching TRBD1 (5 bases). Looked up from germline, CDR1 is FNHDT and CDR2 is SITEND (reference sequence). The CDR3 is 14 amino acids. Trimming removed 4 bases at V and 4 bases at J, with 14 bases between. The DNA read from the CDR3 is TGTGCCAGCAGTTCAGGGAGGAGTCCCTCC. This codes for CASSSGRSPS. The complete CDR3 sequence is CASSSGRSPSDYTF.